These 27 T cell receptor beta chains share one sample of origin, sequenced in a study of human T cells and chemical hapten exposure. TCRdb reprocessed the RACE reads via MiXCR and lists one record per CDR3 protein. The sample shows 350,000 to 400,000 distinct CDR3 sequences, roughly 6% of them seen only once. The time point denotes: patch test 2, 6 weeks after DPC sensitization. Noted treatment: therapeutic diphenylcyclopropenone sensitization with weekly scalp DPC. This specimen was whole blood, taken in connection with sensitization to the hapten diphenylcyclopropenone (DPC). Receptors were obtained from a woman between 18 and 29 years old with alopecia areata. Some clones in this sample may be carry-over from other donors' samples.

The CDR3 coding sequence is TGTGCCAGCAAGCCTGCCGGGGGGCCCTACGAGCAGTACTTC. Translated, it gives CASKPAGGPYEQYF. The genes are TRBV6-2 or TRBV6-3 and TRBJ2-7; tentative D call: TRBD2 (7 bases). This CDR3 is 14 amino acids long. V gave up 7 bases and J gave up 2 bases, with 15 bases separating them. Germline values: CDR1 MNHEY, CDR2 SVGEGT.

This clonotype was counted between two and nine times. The chain carries TRBV7-2 and TRBJ2-3; 13 nucleotides agree with TRBD2. Trimming removed 5 bases from V and 0 bases from J; junction bases left unmatched: 11. Germline loops: CDR1 SGHTA, CDR2 FQGNSA. CDR3 length: 19 residues. This chain's CDR3 is CASSPTRTSGGASTDTQYF. The DNA of the CDR3 is TGTGCCAGCAGCCCAACCAGGACTAGCGGGGGTGCTAGCACAGATACGCAGTATTTT.

This clonotype was found many times. The chain employs TRBV13 and TRBJ1-1, with D possibly being TRBD1 (6 bases). CDR3 length: 13 amino acids. From germline, CDR1 is PRHDT and CDR2 FYEKMQ (reference sequence). V dropped 4 bases and J dropped 6 bases, with 12 bases sitting between them. DNA of the CDR3: TGTGCCAGCAGCTCGACAGGCGGGGCTGAAGCTTTCTTT. Translating it yields CASSSTGGAEAFF.

This clonotype was detected many times. The chain employs TRBV18 and TRBJ1-3; D uncertain. The CDR3 spans 15 residues. Germline CDR1 reads KGHSH; CDR2 reads LQKENI. Trimming cost V 2 bases and J 4 bases, with 12 bases left between them. CDR3 coding DNA: TGTGCCAGCTCACCATCGGAGTTTTCAGGAAACACCATATATTTT. Protein sequence: CASSPSEFSGNTIYF. Full variable domain (missing parts from reference TRBV18 and TRBJ1-3): NAGVMQNPRHLVRRRGQEARLRCSPMKGHSHVYWYRQLPEEGLKFMVYLQKENIIDESGMPKERFSAEFPKEGPSILRIQQVVRGDSAAYFCASSPSEFSGNTIYFGEGSWLTVV.

This clonotype was seen ten or more times. The V call is TRBV20-1, the J call TRBJ2-3; possibly TRBD2 for D (6 bases). Germline assignment: CDR1 DFQATT and CDR2 SNEGSKA (reference sequence). The CDR3 loop spans 15 amino acids. The ends were cut back, 2 bases at V and 0 bases at J, with 12 bases in the middle. The CDR3 DNA reads TGCAGTGCTAGACAACCCGCGGGAAGCACAGATACGCAGTATTTT. Protein: CSARQPAGSTDTQYF.

The chain couples TRBV11-2 to TRBJ2-1; D is possibly TRBD1 (6 bases). Germline-derived CDR1 and CDR2 are SGHAT and FQNNGV. Trimming shortened V by 5 bases and J by 3 bases, and 14 bases separated the two germline ends. The CDR3 spans 15 residues. DNA of the CDR3: TGTGCCAGCAGCCTCGGTGGCAGGGGCTACAATGAGCAGTTCTTC. Its protein is CASSLGGRGYNEQFF.

This clonotype was observed at least ten times. The chain recombines TRBV24-1 with TRBJ2-6, with 7 bases matching TRBD1. Germline V gene lookup returns CDR1 KGHDR and CDR2 SFDVKD. V was pared by 3 bases and J by 0 bases, with 10 bases of the junction left unmatched. This CDR3 is 19 amino acids long. The CDR3 here is CATSDRGQLSSSGANVLTF. The CDR3 coding sequence is TGTGCCACCAGTGATAGGGGACAGCTCTCCAGCTCTGGGGCCAACGTCCTGACTTTC.

The V gene is TRBV20-1, the J gene TRBJ2-7; D remains unclear. V was pared by 0 bases and J by 6 bases, with 9 bases between. CDR1 and CDR2 from the germline V gene are DFQATT and SNEGSKA (reference sequence). The CDR3 totals 12 residues. CDR3 sequence (DNA): TGCAGTGCTAGAGATACCAGTGCCGAGCAGTACTTC. Amino acids: CSARDTSAEQYF.

This clonotype was picked up many times. The J gene is TRBJ1-5, the V gene TRBV24-1, with D uncertain. This CDR3 is built from 13 residues. V lost 5 bases to trimming and J lost 4 bases, with 8 bases between them. Germline CDR1 is KGHDR and CDR2 is SFDVKD. CDR3 nucleotide sequence: TGTGCCACCAGTGTAGCAGAGAATCAGCCCCAGCATTTT. Its translation is CATSVAENQPQHF.

The gene calls are TRBV5-4 and TRBJ2-3, with 8 bases identical to TRBD1. Trimming removed 5 bases from V and 2 bases from J; junction bases left unmatched: 13. There are 17 residues in the CDR3. Germline V gives CDR1 SGHNT, CDR2 YYREEE (reference sequence). The CDR3 DNA is TGTGCCAGCAGGTCTGGCGGCGTGACAGGGGCCACAGATACGCAGTATTTT. Amino acid sequence: CASRSGGVTGATDTQYF.

This clonotype was counted ten times or more. The chain has TRBV28 and TRBJ1-1, with a weak D call TRBD1 (5 bases). Trimming removed 2 bases at V and 10 bases at J, with 20 bases between. The CDR3 totals 15 residues. The germline CDR1 and CDR2 sequences are MDHEN and SYDVKM. Written as DNA, the CDR3 is TGTGCCAGCAGTTTAACTCCGCGGTCCGCTGGGGGAGCTTTCTTT. As protein: CASSLTPRSAGGAFF.

J is TRBJ2-1 and V is TRBV29-1; D may correspond to TRBD1 or TRBD2 (5 bases each). Germline CDR1 reads SQVTM; CDR2 reads ANQGSEA. V dropped 5 bases and J dropped 0 bases, with 14 bases sitting between them. This CDR3 contains 15 residues. The CDR3 nucleotides read TGCAGCGTTTACCCCGAGGGGCTCTCCTACAATGAGCAGTTCTTC. Amino acid sequence: CSVYPEGLSYNEQFF.

This clonotype was counted between two and nine times. This rearrangement joins TRBV11-2 to TRBJ2-7; the match to TRBD2 covers 8 bases. This CDR3 contains 16 residues. Germline V lookup: CDR1 SGHAT, CDR2 FQNNGV. J was trimmed by 8 bases and V by 0 bases; bases with no gene match: 12. CDR3 region: CASSLDGTSPSVQQYF. The DNA for the CDR3 is TGTGCCAGCAGCTTAGATGGGACTAGTCCCAGTGTACAGCAGTACTTC.

This clonotype was counted at least ten times. This chain links TRBV5-6 with TRBJ2-5; 9 nucleotides match TRBD2. Germline CDR1 reads SGHDT; CDR2 reads YYEEEE. Germline trimming cut 1 base from V and 1 base from J; bases unmatched to any gene: 2. This CDR3 spans 15 amino acids. The chain's CDR3 is CASSLPSGAQETQYF. CDR3 nucleotides: TGTGCCAGCAGCTTGCCTAGCGGGGCCCAAGAGACCCAGTACTTC.

This clonotype was seen ten or more times. The V and J genes are TRBV4-3 and TRBJ1-1, with TRBD1 matching over 8 bases. With 0 bases clipped from V and 0 bases from J, the junction kept 9 bases outside the gene matches. Germline CDR1 LGHNA, CDR2 YSLEER. CDR3 size: 18 residues. In DNA form, the CDR3 reads TGCGCCAGCAGCCAAGAACAGGGGGGCCTTATGATGAACACTGAAGCTTTCTTT. Translated, it gives CASSQEQGGLMMNTEAFF.

The table lists this clonotype with a count of one. J is TRBJ2-7 and V is TRBV6-2 or TRBV6-3; D possibly corresponds to TRBD2 (5 bases). The V and J ends lost 0 bases and 6 bases respectively, with 12 bases between them. Germline loops: CDR1 MNHEY, CDR2 SVGEGT. The CDR3 spans 14 residues. The CDR3 DNA follows: TGTGCCAGCAGTTACTCGTCTAGCTCCAGCGAGCAGTACTTC. Protein product: CASSYSSSSSEQYF.

This clonotype was found many times. The CDR3 loop reads CASSRQNSNQPQHF. The DNA for the CDR3 is TGTGCCAGCAGCCGACAGAATAGCAATCAGCCCCAGCATTTT. V is TRBV12-3 or TRBV12-4 and J is TRBJ1-5, with D maybe TRBD1 (5 bases). Between the trimmed V and J ends, which lost 6 bases and 0 bases, there was a span of 9 bases. This CDR3 contains 14 residues.

This clonotype was seen a few times. J is TRBJ2-6 and V is TRBV12-3 or TRBV12-4, with D maybe TRBD1 (6 bases). The CDR3 sequence is 17 residues long. Trimming shortened V by 2 bases and J by 0 bases, and 11 bases separated the two germline ends. CDR3 protein: CASSLLGASSGANVLTF. In DNA, the CDR3 is TGTGCCAGCAGTTTACTGGGGGCGAGCTCTGGGGCCAACGTCCTGACTTTC.

The sample holds a few counts of this clonotype. The rearrangement links TRBV12-3 or TRBV12-4 to TRBJ2-1; D gene uncertain. CDR3 length: 14 residues. Trimming pared 4 bases from V and 1 base from J, leaving 8 bases between. The CDR3 DNA follows: TGTGCCAGCAGTTCCCACAGTTCCTACAATGAGCAGTTCTTC. As protein: CASSSHSSYNEQFF.

The table lists this clonotype with a few counts. The chain has TRBV28 and TRBJ2-3, with D unresolved. The V gene lost 5 bases and the J gene lost 7 bases, with 16 bases spanning the gap. Germline CDR1 is MDHEN and CDR2 is SYDVKM. The CDR3 has 14 amino acids. The CDR3 spells CASSAIGLVNTQYF. The CDR3 DNA sequence: TGTGCCAGCAGTGCGATCGGCCTCGTCAATACGCAGTATTTT. Full variable domain (remainder filled in from reference TRBV28 and TRBJ2-3): DVKVTQSSRYLVKRTGEKVFLECVQDMDHENMFWYRQDPGLGLRLIYFSYDVKMKEKGDIPEGYSVSREKKERFSLILESASTNQTSMYLCASSAIGLVNTQYFGPGTRLTVL.

The sample holds many counts of this clonotype. The chain uses TRBV9 and TRBJ1-6; unclear D gene. Germline CDR1 reads SGDLS; CDR2 reads YYNGEE. This CDR3 is 17 amino acids long. Trimming removed 4 bases at V and 6 bases at J, with 20 bases between. The CDR3 bases are TGTGCCAGCAGCTTCCGGTCCGGACCCTTTTCTAATTCACCCCTCCACTTT. This gives the protein CASSFRSGPFSNSPLHF.

This clonotype appeared many times. The chain links TRBV7-3 to TRBJ2-1, with TRBD2 matching over 7 bases. CDR1 is SGHTA and CDR2 is FQGTGA in the germline V gene. CDR3 size: 14 residues. V trimming: 6 bases; J trimming: 8 bases; junction bases outside the gene matches: 10. DNA of the CDR3: TGTGCCAGCAGTCCGACTAGCTCCCCCCATGAGCAGTTCTTC. This translates into CASSPTSSPHEQFF.

CDR3 amino acids: CASSEADRASFAGQYF. CDR3 bases: TGTGCCAGCAGCGAGGCGGACAGGGCCTCTTTTGCTGGGCAGTACTTC. The rearrangement links TRBV21-1 to TRBJ2-7; the DNA was not used to check the table's D call, TRBD1. TRBV21-1 is a pseudogene locus. CDR3 length: 16 residues.

A few counts support this clonotype. The chain has TRBV7-8 and TRBJ1-5; D is unclear. Germline CDR1 is SGHVS and CDR2 is FQNEAQ. The V gene lost 5 bases and the J gene lost 5 bases, with 10 bases spanning the gap. CDR3 length: 13 amino acids. The CDR3 spells CASSRDQDQPQHF. DNA for the CDR3: TGTGCCAGCAGCCGAGACCAAGATCAGCCCCAGCATTTT. Full variable domain (remainder filled in from reference TRBV7-8 and TRBJ1-5): GAGVSQSPRYKVAKRGQDVALRCDPISGHVSLFWYQQALGQGPEFLTYFQNEAQLDKSGLPSDRFFAERPEGSVSTLKIQRTQQEDSAVYLCASSRDQDQPQHFGDGTRLSIL.

This clonotype appeared a few times. The V and J genes are TRBV27 and TRBJ1-2, with a tentative D call TRBD1 (5 bases). V lost 4 bases, J lost 4 bases, and 13 bases lay in between. CDR3 length equals 14 residues. Germline V gene sequence: CDR1 MNHEY, CDR2 SMNVEV (reference sequence). The CDR3 spells CASSSGDRVYGYTF. CDR3 bases: TGTGCCAGCAGTTCGGGGGACCGAGTCTATGGCTACACCTTC.

The rearrangement links TRBV4-3 to TRBJ1-6; D is undetermined. Germline lookup yields CDR1 LGHNA and CDR2 YSLEER. V gave up 4 bases and J gave up 6 bases, with 22 bases separating them. CDR3 size: 18 residues. CDR3 sequence reads: CASSPHPKWPRGNSPLHF. The CDR3 DNA sequence: TGCGCCAGCAGCCCTCATCCAAAGTGGCCTCGCGGTAATTCACCCCTCCACTTT.

This clonotype turned up a few times. V usage is TRBV6-2 or TRBV6-3 and J usage is TRBJ2-3; D unclear. Trimming took off 5 bases at V and 4 bases at J, with 13 bases between the two ends. The CDR3 runs to 14 residues. Germline V gives CDR1 MNHEY, CDR2 SVGEGT. CDR3: CASSEPGGPDTQYF. The CDR3 DNA reads as TGTGCCAGCAGTGAGCCGGGTGGCCCAGATACGCAGTATTTT.